These 32 T cell receptor beta chains were sequenced from one sample in a study of blood T cell repertoires in COVID-19. Assay: immunoSEQ multiplex PCR; the TCRdb copy retains only in-frame clones and omits some. Of about 220,000 clones detected, about nine tenths appear once; the ten largest clones hold 3.5% to 4.5%. Sequencing input: PBMCs or T cells enriched from blood (not recorded which). Every receptor here comes from a woman in her thirties or forties with acute COVID-19.

The genes are TRBV5-1 and TRBJ1-1; TRBD1 aligns across 9 bases. Germline CDR1 SGHRS, CDR2 YFSETQ. The CDR3 covers 15 residues. The trim removed 7 bases at V and 4 bases at J, leaving 11 bases unmatched. The CDR3, as DNA: TGCGCCAGCTCCGCCGCCAGGGACAGGGTCACTGAAGCTTTCTTT. Residues: CASSAARDRVTEAFF.

The chain combines TRBV24-1 with TRBJ1-2; perhaps TRBD1 as D (6 bases). Germline V gives CDR1 KGHDR, CDR2 SFDVKD. There are 13 residues in the CDR3. Trimming left V 3 bases short and J 8 bases short, with 12 bases between. The CDR3 DNA follows: TGTGCCACCAGTGATACCTCAGGGGACGGCTACACCTTC. Protein product: CATSDTSGDGYTF.

The chain is built from TRBV7-6 and TRBJ1-1; 8 nucleotides match TRBD1. V was pared by 1 base and J by 5 bases, with 6 bases of the junction left unmatched. Germline CDR1 is SGHVS and CDR2 is FNYEAQ. This CDR3 contains 15 residues. Here the CDR3 reads CASSLDQGAYTEAFF. The DNA for the CDR3 is TGTGCCAGCAGCTTAGATCAGGGGGCTTATACTGAAGCTTTCTTT.

The CDR3 here is CASSSSWGLYNEQFF. CDR3 DNA sequence: TGTGCCAGCAGCTCAAGCTGGGGCCTATACAATGAGCAGTTCTTC. V usage is TRBV7-2 and J usage is TRBJ2-1; a possible D gene is TRBD1 (5 bases). From germline, CDR1 is SGHTA and CDR2 FQGNSA. This CDR3 is 15 amino acids long. Trimming took 4 bases from V and 4 from J, leaving 14 bases between them.

V is TRBV18 and J is TRBJ2-7, with a tentative D call TRBD1 (5 bases). The CDR3 consists of 16 residues. The V gene lost 3 bases and the J gene lost 0 bases, with 15 bases spanning the gap. The V gene's germline CDR1 is KGHSH and CDR2 LQKENI. The CDR3 sequence is CASSPTTVLSSYEQYF. The CDR3 nucleotides are TGTGCCAGCTCACCGACGACAGTCCTCAGCTCCTACGAGCAGTACTTC.

This chain uses TRBV4-1 with TRBJ2-3; TRBD1 matches at 9 bases. From germline, CDR1 is MGHRA and CDR2 YSYEKL. CDR3 length: 16 residues. V shed 4 bases, J shed 2 bases, and the junction held 7 bases outside the gene matches. This CDR3 is CASSLLGTGHTDTQYF. The CDR3, as DNA: TGCGCCAGCAGCCTCCTAGGGACAGGGCACACAGATACGCAGTATTTT.

The chain is built from TRBV13 and TRBJ1-1, with unresolved D. The CDR3 totals 14 residues. V shed 5 bases and J shed 1 base, with 11 bases lying between them. Germline V gene data show CDR1 as PRHDT and CDR2 as FYEKMQ (reference sequence). In nucleotides, the CDR3 is TGTGCCAGCAGCCCCCCCGGGAGGAACACTGAAGCTTTCTTT. Its translation: CASSPPGRNTEAFF.

The chain is built from TRBV28 and TRBJ1-5; weak D call: TRBD1 (5 bases). The V gene lost 4 bases and the J gene lost 5 bases, with 12 bases spanning the gap. The CDR3 spans 14 residues. CDR1 and CDR2 from the germline V gene are MDHEN and SYDVKM. CDR3 bases: TGTGCCAGCAGTTCTGGGGGAGGGTATCAGCCCCAGCATTTT. This translates into CASSSGGGYQPQHF.

The count of this clone is one. V usage is TRBV12-3 or TRBV12-4 and J usage is TRBJ2-1; D may be TRBD1 (5 bases). The length of the CDR3 is 12 residues. Trimming stripped 6 bases from V and 9 bases from J, with 12 bases between. The DNA of the CDR3 is TGTGCCAGCAGCCCAGGGTTGCGTGAGCAGTTCTTC. Translation: CASSPGLREQFF.

The chain recombines TRBV7-9 with TRBJ2-5; D remains unclear. The V and J ends lost 2 bases and 5 bases respectively, with 6 bases between them. This CDR3 spans 12 amino acids. Germline loops: CDR1 SEHNR, CDR2 FQNEAQ (reference sequence). As DNA, the CDR3 is TGTGCCAGCAGCTTAATGTCGGAGACCCAGTACTTC. This sequence encodes CASSLMSETQYF.

This clone was detected only once. The CDR3 reads CASSLEPAGVRGNVLTF. The CDR3 DNA sequence: TGTGCCAGTAGCCTAGAACCCGCTGGGGTACGGGGCAACGTCCTGACTTTC. The rearrangement links TRBV19 to TRBJ2-6; possibly TRBD2 for D (5 bases). Trimming took off 6 bases at V and 9 bases at J, with 24 bases between the two ends. The germline gives CDR1 LNHDA, CDR2 SQIVND (reference sequence). The CDR3 runs to 17 residues.

CDR3 nucleotide sequence: TGTGCCATCAGTGACGGGTTCGGGGAGGCTTCACCCCTCCACTTT. Amino acid sequence: CAISDGFGEASPLHF. V is TRBV10-3 and J is TRBJ1-6; D remains ambiguous. The CDR3 is 15 amino acids. V was pared by 3 bases and J by 9 bases, with 15 bases between. Germline-derived CDR1 and CDR2 are ENHRY and SYGVKD.

The chain carries TRBV27 and TRBJ1-1, with D unresolved. The CDR3 runs to 12 residues. The ends were cut back, 7 bases at V and 1 base at J, with 7 bases in the middle. Germline-derived CDR1 and CDR2 are MNHEY and SMNVEV (reference sequence). CDR3 bases: TGTGCCAGCAAAGCCCGGAACACTGAAGCTTTCTTT. Residues: CASKARNTEAFF.

This clone was recorded only once. The chain joins TRBV9 to TRBJ2-7, with 7 bases fitting TRBD1. The CDR3 runs to 13 residues. V dropped 3 bases and J dropped 5; count of bases not matched to a gene: 5. Germline CDR1 and CDR2: SGDLS and YYNGEE. In DNA, the CDR3 is TGTGCCAGCAGCGAACTACAGGGGAACGAGCAGTACTTC. Its translation is CASSELQGNEQYF. The full variable domain, in which reference TRBV9 and TRBJ2-7 provide the parts outside the CDR3, is DSGVTQTPKHLITATGQRVTLRCSPRSGDLSVYWYQQSLDQGLQFLIQYYNGEERAKGNILERFSAQQFPDLHSELNLSSLELGDSALYFCASSELQGNEQYFGPGTRLTVT.

The chain joins TRBV7-9 to TRBJ1-6; 7 bases map to TRBD1. V trimming: 5 bases; J trimming: 7 bases; junction bases outside the gene matches: 5. Germline V gene lookup returns CDR1 SEHNR and CDR2 FQNEAQ (reference sequence). The CDR3 loop spans 14 amino acids. The CDR3 sequence is CASSQPTGNSPLHF. The DNA of the CDR3 is TGTGCCAGCAGCCAACCGACAGGGAATTCACCCCTCCACTTT.

The rearrangement joins TRBV9 to TRBJ1-1, with 7 bases fitting TRBD1. The junction had 3 bases not matched to a gene; V was cut back by 3 bases and J by 1 base. CDR3 size: 14 residues. Per the germline V gene, CDR1 is SGDLS and CDR2 is YYNGEE. The CDR3 DNA is TGTGCCAGCAGCGGGGACAGAGAGAACACTGAAGCTTTCTTT. Encoded protein: CASSGDRENTEAFF.

The chain joins TRBV5-4 to TRBJ1-3; 10 positions match TRBD1. From germline, CDR1 is SGHNT and CDR2 YYREEE (reference sequence). The CDR3 is 19 amino acids. V dropped 2 bases and J dropped 0; count of bases not matched to a gene: 11. The CDR3 sequence is CASSFFPRDRGLSGNTIYF. The CDR3 nucleotides read TGTGCCAGCAGCTTTTTCCCTCGGGACAGGGGACTCTCTGGAAACACCATATATTTT.

The chain combines TRBV6-4 with TRBJ2-3; possible D gene TRBD2, 5 bases. Trimming cost V 1 base and J 0 bases, with 8 bases left between them. The CDR3 length is 15 residues. Germline CDR1 MRHNA, CDR2 SNTAGT. CDR3 DNA: TGTGCCAGCAGTGACTTTTCTAGCAGCACAGATACGCAGTATTTT. It codes for CASSDFSSSTDTQYF.

This clone was seen a handful of times. CDR3: CASSSIPRQLYGYTF. The CDR3 DNA reads TGTGCCAGCAGTTCTATCCCCCGACAGCTTTATGGCTACACCTTC. The chain recombines TRBV27 with TRBJ1-2, with a weak D call TRBD1 (5 bases). Germline lookup yields CDR1 MNHEY and CDR2 SMNVEV (reference sequence). Trimming removed 4 bases at V and 5 bases at J, with 17 bases between. The CDR3 length is 15 residues.

This rearrangement joins TRBV11-2 to TRBJ1-6; D is unresolved. The germline V and J ends were trimmed by 4 bases and 7 bases, with 17 bases remaining between them. Germline CDR1 is SGHAT and CDR2 is FQNNGV. The CDR3 has 16 residues. The CDR3 DNA reads as TGTGCCAGCAGCTCACCTTCAATGACAATAAATTCACCCCTCCACTTT. Translating gives CASSSPSMTINSPLHF.

This clone was seen a few times. V and J are TRBV11-3 and TRBJ2-2; the D gene is possibly TRBD1 (6 bases). The CDR3 totals 16 residues. Germline CDR1 reads SGHNT; CDR2 reads YENEEA. The germline V and J ends were trimmed by 7 bases and 7 bases, with 22 bases remaining between them. In DNA form, the CDR3 reads TGTGCCAGCAAGACCGGGACATCAGGGGAGAACGGGGAGCTGTTTTTT. It is translated as CASKTGTSGENGELFF.

This clone was found a few times. The V gene is TRBV5-6, the J gene TRBJ1-2, with D possibly matching TRBD1 (6 bases). The germline V gene has CDR1 SGHDT and CDR2 YYEEEE. The CDR3 covers 14 residues. V dropped 7 bases and J dropped 1 base, with 14 bases sitting between them. The CDR3 coding sequence is TGTGCCAGCGGGGCTAGGGGGAGTAACTATGGCTACACCTTC. Encoded protein: CASGARGSNYGYTF.

The chain couples TRBV7-9 to TRBJ1-6; 8 bases line up with TRBD1. The length of the CDR3 is 14 residues. Per germline, CDR1 SEHNR and CDR2 FQNEAQ (reference sequence). With 4 bases clipped from V and 7 bases from J, the junction kept 3 bases outside the gene matches. CDR3 sequence reads: CASSSGGSNSPLHF. CDR3 nucleotides: TGTGCCAGCAGCTCAGGGGGCTCCAATTCACCCCTCCACTTT.

CDR3 sequence (DNA): TGTGCCAGCAGCTTACTTTTAGAATCACCCCTCCACTTT. Encoded protein: CASSLLLESPLHF. The chain carries TRBV11-2 and TRBJ1-6; D gene unclear. V was cut by 2 bases and J by 10 bases, with 9 bases left in between. CDR1 is SGHAT and CDR2 is FQNNGV in the germline V gene. CDR3 size: 13 residues.

The chain employs TRBV6-5 and TRBJ1-1; D gene unclear. The germline V and J ends were trimmed by 7 bases and 3 bases, with 12 bases remaining between them. The CDR3 length is 13 residues. Germline CDR1 reads MNHEY; CDR2 reads SVGAGI. CDR3 sequence (DNA): TGTGCCAGCATCCCCCCCGTAGACACTGAAGCTTTCTTT. Translating gives CASIPPVDTEAFF.

V gene TRBV5-6 combines with J gene TRBJ2-7, with 12 bases aligning to TRBD2. Germline trimming cut 1 base from V and 4 bases from J; bases unmatched to any gene: 6. CDR3 length: 16 amino acids. Germline CDR1 and CDR2: SGHDT and YYEEEE. The CDR3 is CASSLTSGGRRYEQYF. As DNA, the CDR3 is TGTGCCAGCAGCTTGACTAGCGGGGGGCGTCGATACGAGCAGTACTTC. Looking up the rest from reference TRBV5-6 and TRBJ2-7 gives the full variable domain: DAGVTQSPTHLIKTRGQQVTLRCSPKSGHDTVSWYQQALGQGPQFIFQYYEEEERQRGNFPDRFSGHQFPNYSSELNVNALLLGDSALYLCASSLTSGGRRYEQYFGPGTRLTVT.

V gene TRBV12-5 combines with J gene TRBJ1-6; possible D gene TRBD1, 6 bases. Germline V gene sequence: CDR1 LGHNT, CDR2 FRNRAP. Trimming removed 0 bases at V and 1 base at J, with 22 bases between. The CDR3 length is 21 residues. CDR3 sequence: CASGLVLRQLQGRSYNSPLHF. CDR3 DNA sequence: TGTGCTAGTGGTTTGGTACTGCGGCAACTACAGGGAAGGTCCTATAATTCACCCCTCCACTTT.

This sequence joins TRBV18 and TRBJ2-1; TRBD2 agrees at 10 bases. From germline, CDR1 is KGHSH and CDR2 LQKENI. V was clipped by 2 bases and J by 9 bases; unmatched bases: 10. CDR3 size: 16 residues. The CDR3 region has the DNA TGTGCCAGCTCACCAAAGAGCGGGGGGGCCAATGGTGAGCAGTTCTTC. Translating gives CASSPKSGGANGEQFF.

This clone was seen just once. In DNA, the CDR3 is TGCGCCAGCAGCCAAGTCAGGGGAAGCTTGAACACTGAAGCTTTCTTT. Amino acid sequence: CASSQVRGSLNTEAFF. The rearrangement joins TRBV4-3 to TRBJ1-1; a possible D gene is TRBD1 (6 bases). V lost 1 base and J 0 bases, leaving 12 bases between the germline ends. Germline-derived CDR1 and CDR2 are LGHNA and YSLEER. This CDR3 is built from 16 residues.

The rearrangement uses TRBV3-1 (or the pseudogene TRBV3-2) and TRBJ1-1, with D possibly being TRBD1 (5 bases). Germline lookup yields CDR1 LGHDT and CDR2 YNNKEL (reference sequence). The CDR3 runs 16 residues. Trimming took 1 base from V and 5 from J, leaving 17 bases between them. DNA for the CDR3: TGTGCCAGCAGCCAAGCAATCCTTAGGGGTCATACTGAAGCTTTCTTT. Translation gives CASSQAILRGHTEAFF.

The rearrangement joins TRBV9 to TRBJ1-6; D is possibly TRBD1 (6 bases). CDR1 is SGDLS and CDR2 is YYNGEE in the germline V gene. V was shortened by 7 bases and J by 7 bases, with 12 bases between the two germline ends. The CDR3 has 13 amino acids. In DNA form, the CDR3 reads TGTGCCAGCGGACAGTCCCAAAATTCACCCCTCCACTTT. Translating it yields CASGQSQNSPLHF.

The CDR3 here is CASSRQGASYNEQFF. CDR3 DNA: TGTGCCAGCAGTCGACAGGGGGCCTCCTACAATGAGCAGTTCTTC. The rearrangement links TRBV7-2 to TRBJ2-1, with TRBD1 matching 10 bases. The germline CDR1 and CDR2 sequences are SGHTA and FQGNSA. The V gene end was trimmed by 6 bases and the J gene end by 0 bases; junction bases not matched to a gene: 2. CDR3 length: 15 amino acids. The full variable domain, rest sourced from reference TRBV7-2 and TRBJ2-1, is GAGVSQSPSNKVTEKGKDVELRCDPISGHTALYWYRQSLGQGLEFLIYFQGNSAPDKSGLPSDRFSAERTGGSVSTLTIQRTQQEDSAVYLCASSRQGASYNEQFFGPGTRLTVL.